Only one count was recorded for the clone carrying this T cell receptor beta chain. Authors' methods: Amplifying reference gene primers gave estimates of nucleated cell counts. Repertoires were generated with immunoSEQ multiplex PCR, while TCRdb's copy carries only in-frame clones and drops some. Clone size and V and J calls were adopted from that table, with D and trimming inferred from the DNA. This sample has some 69,000 clones, with about four fifths found just once. V was trimmed by 4 bases and J by 8 bases, leaving 18 bases between them. Germline V gives CDR1 SGHRS, CDR2 YFSETQ. The CDR3 totals 14 residues. This record belongs to a study of blood T cell repertoires in COVID-19. Study-level background: Sample material is recorded as cDNA or gDNA derived from T cells, B-cell-depleted T cells, or PBMCs.

The receptor's source is a woman in her 70s with acute or convalescent COVID-19. The sequenced sample was peripheral blood. This chain joins TRBV5-1 and TRBJ1-2; D may be TRBD1 (6 bases). The CDR3 reads CASSAGQSIGGYTF. CDR3 coding DNA: TGCGCCAGCAGCGCAGGACAGAGTATAGGAGGCTACACCTTC.